Detailed here is one TCR beta chain. Its antigen is unknown. The record has no base qualities; no much larger clone is one base away. TCRbeta CDR3 regions were amplified from genomic DNA by means of the immunoSEQ Assay, a bias-controlled multiplex PCR. Per the source publication's procedure: The number of nucleated cells in each sample was estimated from the amplification of reference gene primers within the assay. Sequence reads were collapsed and filtered to measure the absolute abundance of every unique TCRbeta CDR3 rearrangement. For each sample, productive Simpson clonality was calculated as the square root of Simpson's diversity index over productive rearrangements. In its TCRdb copy, this immuneACCESS table keeps in-frame sequences only and misses some clones. Where compared with another copy, unresolved V genes explain less than half of these, and the others have no known cause. Clonal size and the V and J genes are those of that table, whereas D and trimming came from the DNA. This sample gives 150,000 to 200,000 clones in total; about 80% of them show up just once. In total, the top ten clones hold about 20% of the sample.

This sample was taken from a study of blood T cell repertoires in COVID-19 (TCRdb year 2020). With regard to the full study: The collaborator samples originated in the United States, Italy and Spain and spanned the acute and convalescent phases of COVID-19. The repertoires were made available in a free public database intended to serve as a resource for research on the immune response to SARS-CoV-2. The sample metadata nearly always contained a de-identified subject ID, COVID-19 status, age in years and sex. Deeply sampled blood TCRbeta repertoires from subjects exposed to, actively infected with, or recovered from COVID-19 were included in the dataset. The samples were drawn from the first 160 participants of the ongoing ImmuneRACE study and from 950 to 1,500 subjects provided by 6 global collaborators. HLA class I and class II types, where available, came from metadata supplied by the sample provider rather than from assay-based typing. The material from the prospective study consisted of cDNA or gDNA derived from T cells, B-cell-depleted T cells, or PBMCs.

Study-wide conclusions, independent of this receptor: How much clinical and demographic metadata was included differed by source and by participant, and the metadata was provided uncurated.

The collaborating institutions used their own protocols to collect whole blood in K2EDTA tubes. Collaborator samples were shipped for TCRbeta analysis as frozen whole blood, isolated PBMCs, or DNA extracted from either sample type. Trimming at the junction amounts to 8 bases on V and 1 base on J, and the germline ends lie 15 bases apart. CDR1 and CDR2 were assigned from the germline V gene (reference sequence) as MNHEY and SMNVEV. There are 14 amino acids in the CDR3, from cysteine to phenylalanine inclusive. Just CDR3 DNA is preserved here, 42 bases in frame from base 1. Here the chain combines TRBV27 and TRBJ2-7, with an unclear D gene assignment. The TCR comes from a woman over 75 with acute or convalescent COVID-19. Sequencing used peripheral blood. The nucleotides are TGTGCCAGCGCTTACTCCGGTTTTTCCTACGAGCAGTACTTC. This encodes CASAYSGFSYEQYF.